Listed here are 10 T cell receptor beta chains from one sample, sequenced in a study of blood T cells in healthy people across ages. The use of a sample-barcoded 5' primer and a J-beta primer mix characterized a second PCR of 7 to 11 cycles. Using its own MiXCR run on the 5' RACE reads, TCRdb lists one record per CDR3 protein. The data show fewer than 2,000,000 distinct CDR3 sequences, with about 39% seen just once and more than 20% held by the top ten. Sequencing was performed on blood. Every receptor here comes from a human donor in good health.

This clonotype was observed a handful of times. The chain links TRBV29-1 to TRBJ2-4; 7 bases fit TRBD2. The end of the DNA fits TRBJ2-7 better, so the J call may be wrong. The CDR3 is made up of 14 amino acids. The V gene's germline CDR1 is SQVTM and CDR2 ANQGSEA. As DNA, the CDR3 is TGCAGCGTTGTTTTTCCAAGGGAGGGCGACGAGCAGTACTTC. Translated: CSVVFPREGDEQYF.

J is TRBJ2-1 and V is TRBV7-9; D remains ambiguous. The CDR3 extends over 11 amino acids. The V end lost 3 bases, the J end lost 15 bases, and 12 bases lay between the germline ends. The V gene's germline CDR1 is SEHNR and CDR2 FQNEAQ (reference sequence). The CDR3 spells CASSFDGLPFF. As DNA, the CDR3 is TGTGCCAGCAGCTTCGACGGCCTCCCGTTCTTC.

The V call is TRBV20-1, the J call TRBJ2-3; 8 bases are a match to TRBD2. With 3 bases clipped from V and 6 bases from J, the junction kept 11 bases outside the gene matches. This CDR3 contains 15 residues. Germline V gene lookup returns CDR1 DFQATT and CDR2 SNEGSKA (reference sequence). This CDR3 is CSASVAGGTQDTQYF. DNA for the CDR3: TGCAGTGCTAGTGTGGCGGGGGGCACCCAGGATACGCAGTATTTT.

The chain links TRBV3-1 to TRBJ1-5; TRBD1 is a possible D gene (6 bases). Germline-derived CDR1 and CDR2 are LGHDT and YNNKEL (reference sequence). Deletions cut 1 base from V and 9 bases from J, with 13 bases between. The CDR3 is made up of 14 amino acids. This CDR3 reads CASSQASTGRPQHF. The CDR3 nucleotides read TGTGCCAGCAGCCAAGCCAGCACAGGGCGGCCCCAGCATTTT. Drawing the rest from reference TRBV3-1 and TRBJ1-5, the complete variable domain is DTAVSQTPKYLVTQMGNDKSIKCEQNLGHDTMYWYKQDSKKFLKIMFSYNNKELIINETVPNRFSPKSPDKAHLNLHINSLELGDSAVYFCASSQASTGRPQHFGDGTRLSIL.

The chain has TRBV5-1 and TRBJ2-1; D gene ambiguous. Germline assignment: CDR1 SGHRS and CDR2 YFSETQ. This CDR3 region has 14 residues. Trimming took 0 bases from V and 5 from J, leaving 9 bases between them. CDR3 sequence (DNA): TGCGCCAGCAGCTTGGATCCGATAAACAATGAGCAGTTCTTC. Translation: CASSLDPINNEQFF.

The chain carries TRBV9 and TRBJ1-4; 7 nucleotides align to TRBD1. This CDR3 contains 16 residues. V was pared by 4 bases and J by 7 bases, with 13 bases of the junction left unmatched. Germline CDR1 SGDLS, CDR2 YYNGEE. The CDR3 protein is CASSPQVQGVGEKLFF. The CDR3 DNA follows: TGTGCCAGCAGCCCCCAGGTCCAGGGGGTGGGTGAAAAACTGTTTTTT.

The chain recombines TRBV7-9 with TRBJ2-1, with 9 bases identical to TRBD1. Per the germline V gene, CDR1 is SEHNR and CDR2 is FQNEAQ (reference sequence). The V gene end was trimmed by 5 bases and the J gene end by 8 bases; junction bases not matched to a gene: 13. This CDR3 is built from 16 residues. In nucleotides, the CDR3 is TGTGCCAGCAGCCATGGAGGGACAGGGTCGGGCGATGAGCAGTTCTTC. It encodes CASSHGGTGSGDEQFF.

This clonotype was detected a few times. The chain is built from TRBV7-9 and TRBJ2-3; 10 bases line up with TRBD2. The J segment lost 1 base and the V segment lost 6 bases, leaving 4 bases of the junction unmatched. The V gene's germline CDR1 is SEHNR and CDR2 FQNEAQ (reference sequence). This CDR3 contains 15 residues. In DNA, the CDR3 is TGTGCCAGCAGTCGAGGGACTAGCGGCACAGATACGCAGTATTTT. Protein sequence: CASSRGTSGTDTQYF.

This clonotype was recorded a few times. This rearrangement joins TRBV6-2 or TRBV6-3 to TRBJ2-1; D unclear. The last part of the DNA fits TRBJ2-7 better; the J call may be wrong. The CDR3 runs to 13 residues. Germline V gives CDR1 MNHEY, CDR2 SVGEGT. The CDR3 DNA is TGTGCCAGCAGTGCTGACTCCTACAATGAGCAGTACTTC. Residues: CASSADSYNEQYF.

The chain employs TRBV7-3 and TRBJ2-1; D is perhaps TRBD2 (5 bases). Germline assignment: CDR1 SGHTA and CDR2 FQGTGA. The CDR3 sequence is 14 residues long. V lost 3 bases to trimming and J lost 7 bases, with 13 bases between them. The CDR3, as DNA: TGTGCCAGCAGCTTGGCGGTTGGCGGGAATGAGCAGTTCTTC. Translated: CASSLAVGGNEQFF.